Listed here is a single TCR beta chain. Its antigen is currently unknown. Researchers tagged individual cDNA molecules with unique molecular identifiers. TCRdb re-called the 5' RACE reads through MiXCR, storing one row per CDR3 protein. The sample includes approximately 70,000 distinct CDR3 sequences, about an eighth of them seen just once. This entry comes from a study of early T cells in non-severe SARS-CoV-2 infection. In the study overall: Sequencing of bulk RNA from unsorted whole blood was done, without chain pairing.

Notes on the study in general: The study's VDJdb matching favored anti-spike CD8 responses and missed private and CD4 specificities.

The CDR3 has 15 amino acids. The V end lost 2 bases, the J end lost 4 bases, and 12 bases lay between the germline ends. Germline V gene data show CDR1 as SGHKS and CDR2 as YYEKEE (reference sequence). The material sequenced was whole blood, taken at baseline. The chain has TRBV5-5 and TRBJ2-2; D may correspond to TRBD1 or TRBD2 (6 bases each). The sequence came from an adult who was a healthcare worker with PCR-confirmed SARS-CoV-2 infection or an uninfected control (not recorded which). The CDR3 coding sequence is TGTGCCAGCAGCTTTTTCGGGGGCAGCACCGGGGAGCTGTTTTTT. The encoded protein is CASSFFGGSTGELFF.